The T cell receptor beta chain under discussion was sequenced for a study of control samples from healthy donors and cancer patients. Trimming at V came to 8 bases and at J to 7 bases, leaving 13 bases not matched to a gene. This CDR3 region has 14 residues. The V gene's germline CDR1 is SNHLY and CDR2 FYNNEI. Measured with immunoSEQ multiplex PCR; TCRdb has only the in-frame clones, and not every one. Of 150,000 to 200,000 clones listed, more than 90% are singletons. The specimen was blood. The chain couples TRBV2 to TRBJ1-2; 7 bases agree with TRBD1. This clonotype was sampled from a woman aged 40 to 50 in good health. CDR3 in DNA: TGTGCCAGCCTGGGACAGAACTTCGGGAGTGGCTACACCTTC. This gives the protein CASLGQNFGSGYTF.